This T cell receptor (beta chain) was recovered during a study of blood T cell repertoires in COVID-19. Study-level information: COVID-19 samples collected from the United States, Italy and Spain covered acute and convalescent phases.

The germline gives CDR1 KGHSH, CDR2 LQKENI. CDR3 size: 15 residues. Unmatched junction bases numbered 0, after V lost 0 bases and J lost 4 bases. Assay: immunoSEQ multiplex PCR; the TCRdb copy retains only in-frame clones and omits some. The sample has 45,000 to 65,000 clones; around 92% are singletons. This TCR came from an elderly man with active or convalescent COVID-19. Input material: peripheral blood. V usage is TRBV18 and J usage is TRBJ2-5; TRBD2 aligns across 12 bases. CDR3 loop: CASSPPGLAGETQYF. The CDR3 DNA is TGTGCCAGCTCACCACCGGGACTAGCGGGAGAGACCCAGTACTTC.